The 30 T cell receptor beta chains listed next were all sequenced from one sample in a study of T cell responses to AZD1222 COVID-19 vaccine. Sequencing used immunoSEQ multiplex PCR; TCRdb keeps in-frame clones, though not all of them. The top ten hold 3.5% to 4.5% of the sample, which has about 130,000 clones, roughly 90% seen once. This specimen was peripheral blood, taken on day 0 of AZD1222 vaccination. These receptors came from an adult in good health.

The chain joins TRBV7-2 to TRBJ2-7, with 8 bases matching TRBD1. The CDR3 is 15 residues long. V gave up 0 bases and J gave up 4 bases; unmatched junction bases: 5. CDR1 and CDR2 (germline): SGHTA, FQGNSA. The DNA for the CDR3 is TGTGCCAGCAGCTTAGCGGGCGACAGGGGTTACGAGCAGTACTTC. The encoded protein is CASSLAGDRGYEQYF. The full variable domain, rest sourced from reference TRBV7-2 and TRBJ2-7, is GAGVSQSPSNKVTEKGKDVELRCDPISGHTALYWYRQSLGQGLEFLIYFQGNSAPDKSGLPSDRFSAERTGGSVSTLTIQRTQQEDSAVYLCASSLAGDRGYEQYFGPGTRLTVT.

The V gene is TRBV5-1, the J gene TRBJ2-1, with 7 positions matching TRBD2. CDR1 and CDR2 from the germline V gene are SGHRS and YFSETQ. V was clipped by 2 bases and J by 8 bases; unmatched bases: 7. The CDR3 is 14 residues long. The CDR3 DNA reads as TGCGCCAGCAGCTTAAGAGGGGCGGGGGATGAGCAGTTCTTC. Its protein is CASSLRGAGDEQFF.

Only one count was recorded for this clone. The chain recombines TRBV28 with TRBJ2-1, with a weak D call TRBD1 (5 bases). In germline, CDR1 is MDHEN, CDR2 SYDVKM. Trimming pared 8 bases from V and 8 bases from J, leaving 22 bases between. This CDR3 spans 15 amino acids. The CDR3 spells CASRDQDKGSYEQFF. CDR3 coding DNA: TGTGCCAGCCGCGACCAGGACAAGGGGTCGTATGAGCAGTTCTTC.

This rearrangement joins TRBV27 to TRBJ1-5; the D is unclear. This CDR3 comprises 13 residues. From germline, CDR1 is MNHEY and CDR2 SMNVEV (reference sequence). The V end was cut by 5 bases, the J end by 4 bases, with 9 bases between. The CDR3 DNA follows: TGTGCCAGCAGTCGCACCGAAAATCAGCCCCAGCATTTT. Amino acid sequence: CASSRTENQPQHF.

Only a few counts were recorded for this clone. CDR3 amino acids: CSSAQGDSTDTQYF. The CDR3 DNA reads as TGCAGCTCAGCACAGGGAGACAGCACAGATACGCAGTATTTT. The V and J genes are TRBV29-1 and TRBJ2-3; TRBD1 might be the D (6 bases). Between the trimmed V and J ends, which lost 8 bases and 0 bases, there was a span of 15 bases. Germline V lookup: CDR1 SQVTM, CDR2 ANQGSEA. The CDR3 is 14 residues long.

This clone was counted between two and nine times. This chain uses TRBV27 with TRBJ1-6, with D perhaps TRBD1 (6 bases). The CDR3 consists of 14 residues. The germline CDR1 and CDR2 sequences are MNHEY and SMNVEV (reference sequence). Trimming took off 2 bases at V and 10 bases at J, with 12 bases between the two ends. The CDR3 region is CASSLAWGPSPLHF. In nucleotides, the CDR3 is TGTGCCAGCAGTTTAGCATGGGGGCCATCACCCCTCCACTTT.

The CDR3 nucleotides read TGTGCCAGCAGTAAATTCGGACTAGCGGGATTCATCTCGGAGACCCAGTACTTC. As protein: CASSKFGLAGFISETQYF. The rearrangement joins TRBV6-2 or TRBV6-3 to TRBJ2-5; 12 bases are a match to TRBD2. The CDR3 has 18 amino acids. V shed 5 bases, J shed 5 bases, and the junction held 15 bases outside the gene matches. Germline V lookup: CDR1 MNHEY, CDR2 SVGEGT.

In its sample, this clone was seen once. This rearrangement joins TRBV10-3 to TRBJ2-3, with 10 positions matching TRBD1. Germline V lookup: CDR1 ENHRY, CDR2 SYGVKD. The CDR3 is 16 residues long. The junction had 10 bases not matched to a gene; V was cut back by 4 bases and J by 6 bases. The CDR3 is CAISGLDRGLVDTQYF. The CDR3 nucleotides read TGTGCCATCAGTGGGTTAGACAGGGGGCTAGTGGATACGCAGTATTTT.

The CDR3 reads CASEPGTSGHTDTQYF. The CDR3 nucleotides are TGTGCCAGTGAGCCGGGGACTAGCGGCCACACAGATACGCAGTATTTT. The V call is TRBV19, the J call TRBJ2-3; 11 nucleotides align to TRBD2. CDR3 length equals 16 residues. With V trimmed by 8 bases and J by 2 bases, 9 bases remained unmatched. Germline lookup yields CDR1 LNHDA and CDR2 SQIVND (reference sequence).

This sequence joins TRBV6-2 or TRBV6-3 and TRBJ2-1; D possibly corresponds to TRBD2 (6 bases). Trimming cost V 7 bases and J 4 bases, with 17 bases left between them. CDR3 length equals 15 residues. Germline lookup yields CDR1 MNHEY and CDR2 SVGEGT. The CDR3 region is CASTPWASAYNEQFF. In DNA form, the CDR3 reads TGTGCCAGCACCCCTTGGGCTAGCGCATACAATGAGCAGTTCTTC.

This rearrangement joins TRBV3-1 (or the pseudogene TRBV3-2) to TRBJ1-5; D gene ambiguous. CDR1 is LGHDT and CDR2 is YNNKEL in the germline V gene (reference sequence). The CDR3 is 15 residues long. Trimming pared 3 bases from V and 3 bases from J, leaving 12 bases between. Here the CDR3 DNA reads TGTGCCAGCAGCCATAGTGACCGAAACAATCAGCCCCAGCATTTT. Its protein product is CASSHSDRNNQPQHF.

The gene calls are TRBV24-1 and TRBJ1-1, with D possibly matching TRBD1 (6 bases). CDR1 and CDR2 (germline): KGHDR, SFDVKD. This CDR3 region has 13 residues. V lost 2 bases and J lost 8, with 11 bases in between. CDR3 sequence reads: CATSDSRDREAFF. The CDR3 DNA sequence: TGTGCCACCAGTGATTCCCGCGACAGGGAAGCTTTCTTT.

The V call is TRBV9, the J call TRBJ1-4; tentative D call: TRBD1 (5 bases). V lost 3 bases to trimming and J lost 5 bases, with 14 bases between them. Germline CDR1 and CDR2: SGDLS and YYNGEE. The CDR3 sequence is 15 residues long. CDR3 loop: CASSAREGGNEKLFF. The CDR3 nucleotides are TGTGCCAGCAGCGCCAGGGAAGGAGGGAATGAAAAACTGTTTTTT.

V is TRBV24-1 and J is TRBJ1-1, with a weak D call TRBD1 (5 bases). Between the trimmed V and J ends, which lost 4 bases and 4 bases, there was a span of 21 bases. The CDR3 sequence is 17 residues long. Germline CDR1 and CDR2: KGHDR and SFDVKD. In DNA form, the CDR3 reads TGTGCCACCAGTGACATTCTTAGACAGCACGAGGGCACTGAAGCTTTCTTT. Translation gives CATSDILRQHEGTEAFF.

The chain couples TRBV23-1 to TRBJ1-5; 7 nucleotides match TRBD1. TRBV23-1 belongs to the ORF category, with a function that is uncertain. V trimming: 3 bases; J trimming: 7 bases; junction bases outside the gene matches: 18. The CDR3 is 18 amino acids. DNA of the CDR3: TGCGCCAGCAGTCATCCCCCCGGGACAGCTTTTTGGGAACAGCCCCAGCATTTT. Encoded protein: CASSHPPGTAFWEQPQHF.

The sample holds one count of this clone. The chain uses TRBV5-6 and TRBJ1-6; D remains unclear. CDR3 length equals 13 residues. Trimming pared 0 bases from V and 9 bases from J, leaving 7 bases between. CDR1 and CDR2 from the germline V gene are SGHDT and YYEEEE. CDR3 residues: CASSLGRTSPLHF. The CDR3 coding sequence is TGTGCCAGCAGCTTGGGGCGTACTTCACCCCTCCACTTT. Variable domain in full (rest from reference TRBV5-6 and TRBJ1-6): DAGVTQSPTHLIKTRGQQVTLRCSPKSGHDTVSWYQQALGQGPQFIFQYYEEEERQRGNFPDRFSGHQFPNYSSELNVNALLLGDSALYLCASSLGRTSPLHFGNGTRLTVT.

The V gene is TRBV6-2 or TRBV6-3, the J gene TRBJ2-3; D not certain. The CDR3 totals 13 residues. Trimming left V 0 bases short and J 4 bases short, with 5 bases between. Per germline, CDR1 MNHEY and CDR2 SVGEGT. Written as DNA, the CDR3 is TGTGCCAGCAGTTACTCGACGGCAGATACGCAGTATTTT. Translating gives CASSYSTADTQYF.

The chain carries TRBV12-3 or TRBV12-4 and TRBJ1-1, with D unresolved. V lost 4 bases and J 7 bases, leaving 10 bases between the germline ends. The CDR3 consists of 12 residues. The CDR3 protein is CASSWGRVEAFF. In DNA form, the CDR3 reads TGTGCCAGCAGTTGGGGTAGGGTTGAAGCTTTCTTT.

A single count supports this clone. The chain carries TRBV24-1 and TRBJ1-5; 7 nucleotides agree with TRBD1. The V gene's germline CDR1 is KGHDR and CDR2 SFDVKD. V shed 5 bases, J shed 4 bases, and the junction held 10 bases outside the gene matches. The length of the CDR3 is 16 residues. The CDR3 sequence is CATSVGGLGGNQPQHF. The CDR3 bases are TGTGCCACCAGTGTAGGGGGCCTGGGAGGAAATCAGCCCCAGCATTTT.

V is TRBV5-1 and J is TRBJ1-6, with D uncertain. Trimming cost V 0 bases and J 0 bases, with 4 bases left between them. CDR3 length: 15 amino acids. Per the germline V gene, CDR1 is SGHRS and CDR2 is YFSETQ. For the CDR3, the DNA is TGCGCCAGCAGCTTGGTAAGCTCCTATAATTCACCCCTCCACTTT. As protein: CASSLVSSYNSPLHF.

This clone was recorded only once. The J gene is TRBJ2-1, the V gene TRBV9, with D possibly being TRBD2 (6 bases). This CDR3 spans 14 amino acids. Germline CDR1 is SGDLS and CDR2 is YYNGEE. The ends were cut back, 0 bases at V and 8 bases at J, with 12 bases in the middle. The CDR3: CASSVEGLAHEQFF. The CDR3 DNA follows: TGTGCCAGCAGCGTAGAAGGGCTAGCGCATGAGCAGTTCTTC.

V is TRBV9 and J is TRBJ1-2; TRBD1 might be the D (6 bases). CDR1 and CDR2 from the germline V gene are SGDLS and YYNGEE. The CDR3 has 17 amino acids. V dropped 4 bases and J dropped 2 bases, with 21 bases sitting between them. CDR3 bases: TGTGCCAGCAGCCCAGCGGGTCGAGACAGGTCCAACTATGGCTACACCTTC. Translating it yields CASSPAGRDRSNYGYTF.

V is TRBV5-1 and J is TRBJ2-7; 11 positions match TRBD1. CDR3 length: 14 residues. The germline V gene has CDR1 SGHRS and CDR2 YFSETQ. The J segment lost 7 bases and the V segment lost 4 bases, leaving 7 bases of the junction unmatched. Here the CDR3 DNA reads TGCGCCAGCAGCGGGACAGGGGGGAGTTGGGAGCAGTACTTC. Protein product: CASSGTGGSWEQYF.

The CDR3 coding sequence is TGTGCCACCAGTGAAATCAGGGGTAATGAGCAGTTCTTC. Protein: CATSEIRGNEQFF. The chain carries TRBV24-1 and TRBJ2-1, with D possibly being TRBD1 (6 bases). This CDR3 has 13 residues. Looked up from germline, CDR1 is KGHDR and CDR2 is SFDVKD. V was clipped by 4 bases and J by 7 bases, with 10 bases between them.

V is TRBV27 and J is TRBJ1-6; 11 positions agree with TRBD1. The germline CDR1 and CDR2 sequences are MNHEY and SMNVEV (reference sequence). The CDR3 length is 17 residues. The ends lost 5 bases at V and 7 bases at J; junction bases unmatched: 10. CDR3 sequence: CASSPTSGTGGNSPLHF. The CDR3 coding sequence is TGTGCCAGCAGTCCTACATCCGGGACAGGGGGGAATTCACCCCTCCACTTT.

The chain has TRBV19 and TRBJ2-1; TRBD1 matches 9 bases. Per germline, CDR1 LNHDA and CDR2 SQIVND (reference sequence). J was trimmed by 1 base and V by 5 bases; bases with no gene match: 3. This CDR3 contains 15 residues. The CDR3 coding sequence is TGTGCCAGTAGTTTGGACAGGGGTTCCTACAATGAGCAGTTCTTC. It specifies CASSLDRGSYNEQFF.

In nucleotides, the CDR3 is TGTGCCAGCAGGGACAGGAGCTATGGCTACACCTTC. It encodes CASRDRSYGYTF. The rearrangement links TRBV12-3 or TRBV12-4 to TRBJ1-2, with TRBD1 matching 7 bases. This CDR3 has 12 residues. The junction had 2 bases not matched to a gene; V was cut back by 6 bases and J by 4 bases.

In DNA form, the CDR3 reads TGTGCCAGCAGCCTGACAGGGAGCGCAACTGAAGCTTTCTTT. Translated: CASSLTGSATEAFF. The rearrangement links TRBV3-1 (or the pseudogene TRBV3-2) to TRBJ1-1, with 7 bases aligning to TRBD1. Germline lookup yields CDR1 LGHDT and CDR2 YNNKEL (reference sequence). The J segment lost 5 bases and the V segment lost 4 bases, leaving 7 bases of the junction unmatched. The CDR3 has 14 residues.

The chain employs TRBV27 and TRBJ2-2; tentatively, D is TRBD2 (5 bases). The length of the CDR3 is 16 residues. Germline loops: CDR1 MNHEY, CDR2 SMNVEV (reference sequence). V was cut by 5 bases and J by 5 bases, with 18 bases left in between. The CDR3 is CASSPTQDRGTGELFF. In DNA form, the CDR3 reads TGTGCCAGCAGTCCCACCCAGGACCGAGGGACCGGGGAGCTGTTTTTT.

The genes are TRBV2 and TRBJ2-3; tentatively, D is TRBD2 (5 bases). Between the trimmed V and J ends, which lost 3 bases and 2 bases, there was a span of 9 bases. Germline CDR1 is SNHLY and CDR2 is FYNNEI. This CDR3 region has 14 residues. The DNA of the CDR3 is TGTGCCAGCAGTGACGAGGGCTACACAGATACGCAGTATTTT. It specifies CASSDEGYTDTQYF.